One and the same sample provided the 27 T cell receptor beta chains below, sequenced in a study of T-cell reconstitution after alpha-beta-depleted transplantation in children. For TCRbeta, the library was prepared with unique molecular identifiers. Each CDR3 protein gets one entry after TCRdb re-called the PCR reads with MiXCR. The data contain hundreds of thousands of distinct CDR3 sequences, approximately 10% of them singletons. The sample in question was PBMCs, obtained before TCRalphabeta/CD19-depleted stem cell transplant. The source is a child younger than two with acute myeloid leukemia, due to receive a stem cell transplant.

This clonotype appeared many times. The J gene is TRBJ2-1, the V gene TRBV3-1; D uncertain. Germline CDR1 and CDR2: LGHDT and YNNKEL (reference sequence). V was cut by 4 bases and J by 4 bases, with 20 bases left in between. This CDR3 is 17 amino acids long. The CDR3: CASSPLRTHSAYNEQFF. The DNA of the CDR3 is TGTGCCAGCAGCCCCTTACGGACCCACTCTGCTTACAATGAGCAGTTCTTC.

This clonotype appeared many times. The chain links TRBV7-9 to TRBJ1-3; no firm D call. This CDR3 comprises 11 residues. V was shortened by 5 bases and J by 7 bases, with 6 bases between the two germline ends. The germline V gene encodes CDR1 SEHNR and CDR2 FQNEAQ (reference sequence). CDR3 sequence: CASSPGNTIYF. CDR3 sequence (DNA): TGTGCCAGCAGCCCGGGGAACACCATATATTTT.

This clonotype was seen repeatedly, ten times or more. The chain couples TRBV15 to TRBJ1-3, with 7 bases lining up with TRBD1. The CDR3 covers 17 residues. Germline V gene lookup returns CDR1 LNHNV and CDR2 YYDKDF (reference sequence). The V and J ends lost 1 base and 0 bases, in that order; junction bases with no gene match: 6. CDR3: CATSRGADRTSGNTIYF. The CDR3 nucleotides read TGTGCCACCAGCAGAGGTGCGGACAGGACCTCTGGAAACACCATATATTTT.

The sample holds a few counts of this clonotype. V usage is TRBV6-8 and J usage is TRBJ1-1; D is undetermined. The germline V gene has CDR1 MNHGY and CDR2 SAAAGT. This CDR3 is 15 amino acids long. V dropped 5 bases and J dropped 0 bases, with 13 bases sitting between them. In DNA form, the CDR3 reads TGTGCCAGCAGTCCCACACACGACATGAACACTGAAGCTTTCTTT. Encoded protein: CASSPTHDMNTEAFF.

This clonotype was seen many times. V gene TRBV5-1 combines with J gene TRBJ1-1, with a possible D match to TRBD1 (6 bases). Germline V gene lookup returns CDR1 SGHRS and CDR2 YFSETQ. The CDR3 totals 15 residues. The V and J ends lost 3 bases and 2 bases respectively, with 14 bases between them. Written as DNA, the CDR3 is TGCGCCAGCAGCTCTCTCTCAGGGGTCAACACTGAAGCTTTCTTT. Its translation is CASSSLSGVNTEAFF.

As for this clonotype: It may be a read error: a sequence one base away is much more abundant. The chain is built from TRBV7-2 and TRBJ2-3; D remains ambiguous. The CDR3 runs 15 residues. CDR1 is SGHTA and CDR2 is FQGNSA in the germline V gene. The CDR3, as DNA: TGTGCCAGCAGCTTGGGCGCCCGCTCCACAGATACGCAGTCTTTT. This translates into CASSLGARSTDTQSF.

This sequence joins TRBV7-9 and TRBJ2-3; 7 bases agree with TRBD2. The J segment lost 2 bases and the V segment lost 5 bases, leaving 10 bases of the junction unmatched. The CDR3 length is 16 residues. The germline CDR1 and CDR2 sequences are SEHNR and FQNEAQ (reference sequence). CDR3 nucleotides: TGTGCCAGCAGCCCGACCAACGGGGGGACCACAGATACGCAGTATTTT. It encodes CASSPTNGGTTDTQYF. Full variable domain (outside the CDR3, taken from reference TRBV7-9 and TRBJ2-3): DTGVSQNPRHKITKRGQNVTFRCDPISEHNRLYWYRQTLGQGPEFLTYFQNEAQLEKSRLLSDRFSAERPKGSFSTLEIQRTEQGDSAMYLCASSPTNGGTTDTQYFGPGTRLTVL.

This clonotype has at least ten counts. The rearrangement links TRBV12-3 or TRBV12-4 to TRBJ1-1; D is unclear. The V end lost 7 bases, the J end lost 4 bases, and 16 bases lay between the germline ends. This CDR3 contains 14 residues. For the CDR3, the DNA is TGTGCCAGCACCCGCGGGGTCTGGGTCACTGAAGCTTTCTTT. Its protein is CASTRGVWVTEAFF.

This clonotype has at least ten counts. The gene calls are TRBV3-1 and TRBJ1-5; D gene uncertain. Trimming removed 0 bases at V and 6 bases at J, with 6 bases between. Germline CDR1 is LGHDT and CDR2 is YNNKEL (reference sequence). The CDR3 loop spans 13 amino acids. The CDR3, as DNA: TGTGCCAGCAGCCAAGATGTACTTCAGCCCCAGCATTTT. Its translation is CASSQDVLQPQHF.

This clonotype came up many times. The rearrangement links TRBV7-2 to TRBJ2-3; D is perhaps TRBD2 (5 bases). The CDR3 sequence is 15 residues long. Trimming took off 5 bases at V and 0 bases at J, with 12 bases between the two ends. Germline V gives CDR1 SGHTA, CDR2 FQGNSA. The CDR3 here is CASSPRRTSTDTQYF. CDR3 nucleotides: TGTGCCAGCAGCCCAAGGCGGACTAGCACAGATACGCAGTATTTT.

This clonotype appeared many times. The chain recombines TRBV11-2 with TRBJ2-4; 10 bases align to TRBD1. Germline V gene data show CDR1 as SGHAT and CDR2 as FQNNGV. V lost 5 bases, J lost 10 bases, and 5 bases stayed unmatched. The CDR3 has 13 residues. Here the CDR3 reads CASSRDRGGIQYF. As DNA, the CDR3 is TGTGCCAGCAGCCGGGACAGGGGCGGAATTCAGTACTTC.

This clonotype showed up many times. The rearrangement joins TRBV15 to TRBJ2-2; D remains unclear. The CDR3 has 14 amino acids. V lost 3 bases and J lost 4, with 9 bases in between. The germline gives CDR1 LNHNV, CDR2 YYDKDF (reference sequence). CDR3 bases: TGTGCCACCAGCAGTCAGAGATCCACCGGGGAGCTGTTTTTT. The encoded protein is CATSSQRSTGELFF.

This clonotype was seen at least ten times. The chain joins TRBV7-9 to TRBJ2-2; 11 bases agree with TRBD2. Germline trimming cut 5 bases from V and 7 bases from J; bases unmatched to any gene: 6. CDR3 length: 15 residues. Germline V gives CDR1 SEHNR, CDR2 FQNEAQ (reference sequence). This CDR3 reads CASSPSGRFVGELFF. The DNA for the CDR3 is TGTGCCAGCAGCCCTAGCGGGAGGTTCGTCGGGGAGCTGTTTTTT.

In this sample, this clonotype turned up many times. V is TRBV18 and J is TRBJ2-5, with D tentatively TRBD2 (6 bases). This CDR3 has 14 amino acids. Germline V lookup: CDR1 KGHSH, CDR2 LQKENI. V lost 7 bases and J lost 5, with 17 bases in between. CDR3 bases: TGTGCCAGCTTCTCCCGTACCGGAGGGGAGACCCAGTACTTC. As protein: CASFSRTGGETQYF.

This clonotype was seen many times. The rearrangement links TRBV5-6 to TRBJ1-2; D not certain. The CDR3 is 14 amino acids. Looked up from germline, CDR1 is SGHDT and CDR2 is YYEEEE. V was trimmed by 5 bases and J by 0 bases, leaving 11 bases between them. CDR3 amino acids: CASRSDAANYGYTF. Written as DNA, the CDR3 is TGTGCCAGCAGATCAGATGCGGCTAACTATGGCTACACCTTC. The whole variable domain, remainder taken from reference TRBV5-6 and TRBJ1-2, is DAGVTQSPTHLIKTRGQQVTLRCSPKSGHDTVSWYQQALGQGPQFIFQYYEEEERQRGNFPDRFSGHQFPNYSSELNVNALLLGDSALYLCASRSDAANYGYTFGSGTRLTVV.

In this sample, this clonotype turned up many times. This chain connects TRBV6-6 to TRBJ2-7; weak D call: TRBD2 (5 bases). Germline loops: CDR1 MNHNY, CDR2 SVGAGI (reference sequence). The CDR3 is 12 residues long. Trimming took off 7 bases at V and 6 bases at J, with 13 bases between the two ends. The CDR3 DNA follows: TGTGCCAGCACACCCGGGGTCGGCGAGCAGTACTTC. This encodes CASTPGVGEQYF.

The chain employs TRBV18 and TRBJ2-7, with D unclear. Per the germline V gene, CDR1 is KGHSH and CDR2 is LQKENI. The CDR3 sequence is 14 residues long. V lost 0 bases and J lost 2, with 8 bases in between. CDR3 sequence (DNA): TGTGCCAGCTCACCACCGCCAGCTACCTACGAGCAGTACTTC. Amino acid sequence: CASSPPPATYEQYF.

There are many counts of this clonotype. This chain links TRBV28 with TRBJ1-2, with unresolved D. V lost 4 bases, J lost 10 bases, and 22 bases lay in between. The CDR3 is 15 residues long. Germline assignment: CDR1 MDHEN and CDR2 SYDVKM. DNA for the CDR3: TGTGCCAGCAGTTATGCGGACTCCTCAGTGAATGCCTACACCTTC. Translated, it gives CASSYADSSVNAYTF.

There are a few counts of this clonotype. V gene TRBV6-1 combines with J gene TRBJ1-5; possible D gene TRBD1, 5 bases. The V gene lost 3 bases and the J gene lost 11 bases, with 17 bases spanning the gap. The CDR3 spans 14 residues. CDR1 is MNHNS, CDR2 SASEGT, per germline. CDR3 DNA: TGTGCCAGCAGTGATGACTGGCCCGGGGGAGCCCAGCATTTT. Translated: CASSDDWPGGAQHF.

This clonotype was seen only a few times. V is TRBV18 and J is TRBJ1-2; D remains ambiguous. V gave up 0 bases and J gave up 4 bases, with 9 bases separating them. The CDR3 has 14 amino acids. Germline values: CDR1 KGHSH, CDR2 LQKENI. The CDR3: CASSPPNSLYGYTF. DNA for the CDR3: TGTGCCAGCTCACCACCCAACAGCCTCTATGGCTACACCTTC.

This clonotype was recorded at least ten times. The rearrangement joins TRBV6-5 to TRBJ2-7; D ambiguous. Deletions cut 2 bases from V and 3 bases from J, with 11 bases between. This CDR3 spans 14 amino acids. Germline V gene data show CDR1 as MNHEY and CDR2 as SVGAGI. As DNA, the CDR3 is TGTGCCAGCAGTTACGACCACCTGGGCTACGAGCAGTACTTC. Its translation is CASSYDHLGYEQYF.

This clonotype was seen a handful of times. This rearrangement joins TRBV5-1 to TRBJ2-2; 10 bases align to TRBD2. CDR3 length: 16 amino acids. In germline, CDR1 is SGHRS, CDR2 YFSETQ. Unmatched junction bases numbered 2, after V lost 2 bases and J lost 1 base. The CDR3 spells CASSLRLAGNTGELFF. The DNA of the CDR3 is TGCGCCAGCAGCTTAAGACTAGCGGGGAACACCGGGGAGCTGTTTTTT.

This clonotype was seen at least ten times. This chain joins TRBV7-9 and TRBJ1-1; D unclear. In germline, CDR1 is SEHNR, CDR2 FQNEAQ (reference sequence). The CDR3 sequence is 16 residues long. Trimming left V 2 bases short and J 3 bases short, with 16 bases between. In DNA, the CDR3 is TGTGCCAGCAGCTTAATTTTTCCGCCGGAAGACACTGAAGCTTTCTTT. This sequence encodes CASSLIFPPEDTEAFF. Looking up the rest from reference TRBV7-9 and TRBJ1-1 gives the full variable domain: DTGVSQNPRHKITKRGQNVTFRCDPISEHNRLYWYRQTLGQGPEFLTYFQNEAQLEKSRLLSDRFSAERPKGSFSTLEIQRTEQGDSAMYLCASSLIFPPEDTEAFFGQGTRLTVV.

For this clonotype: A much larger clone lies one base from this, so it may be a read error. DNA of the CDR3: TGTGCCAGCAGCTCCGGGGATGGCTACCCCTTC. This encodes CASSSGDGYPF. The chain is built from TRBV7-9 and TRBJ1-2, with D hard to call. CDR1 and CDR2 (germline): SEHNR, FQNEAQ (reference sequence). This CDR3 contains 11 residues.

The chain links TRBV7-8 to TRBJ2-2; D is tentatively TRBD1 or TRBD2 (5 bases each). The CDR3 extends over 15 amino acids. Germline CDR1 is SGHVS and CDR2 is FQNEAQ. Trimming removed 4 bases from V and 2 bases from J, with 11 bases in between. CDR3 nucleotides: TGTGCCAGCAGCTCCGGGACGGATAACACCGGGGAGCTGTTTTTT. Translating gives CASSSGTDNTGELFF.

At least ten counts were recorded for this clonotype. CDR3 amino acids: CASSPQDRGNTIYF. The CDR3 nucleotides are TGTGCCAGCAGCCCCCAGGACCGTGGAAACACCATATATTTT. The chain joins TRBV3-1 to TRBJ1-3, with D unresolved. Per germline, CDR1 LGHDT and CDR2 YNNKEL (reference sequence). The CDR3 runs 14 residues. V was pared by 4 bases and J by 3 bases, with 10 bases between.

This clonotype has a count of ten or more. This sequence joins TRBV20-1 and TRBJ1-1; D remains unclear. Trimming left V 6 bases short and J 1 base short, with 12 bases between. Germline V gene sequence: CDR1 DFQATT, CDR2 SNEGSKA (reference sequence). The CDR3 has 13 amino acids. The CDR3 loop is CSAPGPANTEAFF. The CDR3 DNA is TGCAGTGCCCCCGGGCCAGCGAACACTGAAGCTTTCTTT.